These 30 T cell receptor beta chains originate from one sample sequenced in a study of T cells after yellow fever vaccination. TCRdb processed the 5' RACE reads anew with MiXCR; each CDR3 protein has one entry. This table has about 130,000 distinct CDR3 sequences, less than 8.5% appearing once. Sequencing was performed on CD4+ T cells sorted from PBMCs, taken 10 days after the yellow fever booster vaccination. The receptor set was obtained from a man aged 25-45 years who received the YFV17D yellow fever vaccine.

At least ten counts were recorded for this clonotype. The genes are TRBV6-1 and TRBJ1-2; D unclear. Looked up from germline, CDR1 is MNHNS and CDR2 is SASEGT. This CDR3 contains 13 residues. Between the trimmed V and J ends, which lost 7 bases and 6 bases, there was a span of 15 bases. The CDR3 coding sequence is TGTGCCAGCACCCGGAATCCGCAGGATGGCTACACCTTC. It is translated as CASTRNPQDGYTF.

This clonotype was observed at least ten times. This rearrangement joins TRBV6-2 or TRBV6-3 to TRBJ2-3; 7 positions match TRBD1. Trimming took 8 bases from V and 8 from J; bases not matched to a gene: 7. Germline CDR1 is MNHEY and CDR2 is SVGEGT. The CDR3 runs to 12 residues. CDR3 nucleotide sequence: TGTGCCAGCGGACACAGGGGATCTACGCAGTATTTT. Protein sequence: CASGHRGSTQYF.

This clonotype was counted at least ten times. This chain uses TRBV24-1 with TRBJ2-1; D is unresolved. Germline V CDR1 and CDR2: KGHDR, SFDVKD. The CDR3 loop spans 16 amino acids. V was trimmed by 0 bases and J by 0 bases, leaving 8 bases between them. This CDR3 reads CATSDLSAHSYNEQFF. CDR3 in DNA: TGTGCCACCAGTGATTTGTCCGCCCACTCCTACAATGAGCAGTTCTTC.

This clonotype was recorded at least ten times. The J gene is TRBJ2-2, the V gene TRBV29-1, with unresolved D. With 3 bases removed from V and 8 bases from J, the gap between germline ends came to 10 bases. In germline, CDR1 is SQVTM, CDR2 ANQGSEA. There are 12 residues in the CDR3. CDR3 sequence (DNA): TGCAGCGTTGAGGGCCGAGTGGGGGAGCTGTTTTTT. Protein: CSVEGRVGELFF.

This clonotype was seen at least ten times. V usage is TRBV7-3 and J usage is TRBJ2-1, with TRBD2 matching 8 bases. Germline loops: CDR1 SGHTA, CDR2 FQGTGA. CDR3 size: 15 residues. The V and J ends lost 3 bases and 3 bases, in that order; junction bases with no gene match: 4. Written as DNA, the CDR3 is TGTGCCAGCAGCTTGGGCAGCGGGAGCTACAATGAGCAGTTCTTC. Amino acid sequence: CASSLGSGSYNEQFF.

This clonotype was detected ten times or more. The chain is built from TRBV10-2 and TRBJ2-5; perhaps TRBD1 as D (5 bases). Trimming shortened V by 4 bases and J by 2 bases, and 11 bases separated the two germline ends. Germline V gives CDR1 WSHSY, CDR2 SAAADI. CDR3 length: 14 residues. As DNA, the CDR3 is TGCGCCAGCAGTGTGGGGCCAGTACAAGAGACCCAGTACTTC. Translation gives CASSVGPVQETQYF.

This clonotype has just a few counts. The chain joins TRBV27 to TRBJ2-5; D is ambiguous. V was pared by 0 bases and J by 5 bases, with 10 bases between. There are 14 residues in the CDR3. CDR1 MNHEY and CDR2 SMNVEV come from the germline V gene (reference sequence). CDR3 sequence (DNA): TGTGCCAGCAGTTTATCGACTGGGGTGGAGACCCAGTACTTC. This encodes CASSLSTGVETQYF.

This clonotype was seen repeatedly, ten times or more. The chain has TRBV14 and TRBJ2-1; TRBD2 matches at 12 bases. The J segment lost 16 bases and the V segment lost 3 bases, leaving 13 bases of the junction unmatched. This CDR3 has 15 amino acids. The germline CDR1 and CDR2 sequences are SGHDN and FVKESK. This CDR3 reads CASSQTGLAGIMLFF. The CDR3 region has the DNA TGTGCCAGCAGCCAGACTGGACTAGCGGGAATAATGCTATTCTTC.

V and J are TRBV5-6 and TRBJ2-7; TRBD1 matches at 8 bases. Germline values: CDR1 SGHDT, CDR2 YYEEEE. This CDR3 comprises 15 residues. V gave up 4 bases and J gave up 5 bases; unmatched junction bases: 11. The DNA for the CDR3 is TGTGCCAGCAGCCCTCCGGACAGGGCCGGCGACGAGCAGTACTTC. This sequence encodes CASSPPDRAGDEQYF.

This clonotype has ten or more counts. CDR3 amino acids: CASRPGLGQPDTGELFF. DNA for the CDR3: TGTGCCAGCAGACCCGGCTTAGGTCAGCCGGACACCGGGGAGCTGTTTTTT. The V gene is TRBV7-2, the J gene TRBJ2-2; D remains ambiguous. Germline V gives CDR1 SGHTA, CDR2 FQGNSA. There are 17 residues in the CDR3. V dropped 6 bases and J dropped 3 bases, with 20 bases sitting between them.

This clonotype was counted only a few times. CDR3 protein: CASTGEQDLFYQPQHF. The CDR3 region has the DNA TGTGCCAGTACTGGGGAGCAGGACCTGTTTTATCAGCCCCAGCATTTT. The chain links TRBV19 to TRBJ1-5; D is unresolved. This CDR3 comprises 16 residues. V lost 7 bases and J 5 bases, leaving 21 bases between the germline ends. Germline CDR1 is LNHDA and CDR2 is SQIVND (reference sequence). Full variable domain (outside the CDR3, taken from reference TRBV19 and TRBJ1-5): DGGITQSPKYLFRKEGQNVTLSCEQNLNHDAMYWYRQDPGQGLRLIYYSQIVNDFQKGDIAEGYSVSREKKESFPLTVTSAQKNPTAFYLCASTGEQDLFYQPQHFGDGTRLSIL.

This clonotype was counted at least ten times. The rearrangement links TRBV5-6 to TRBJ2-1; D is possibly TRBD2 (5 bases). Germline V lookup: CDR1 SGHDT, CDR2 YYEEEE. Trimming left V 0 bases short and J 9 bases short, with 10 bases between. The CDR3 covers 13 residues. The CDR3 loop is CASSLGSRGEQFF. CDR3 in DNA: TGTGCCAGCAGCTTGGGGTCTCGGGGTGAGCAGTTCTTC.

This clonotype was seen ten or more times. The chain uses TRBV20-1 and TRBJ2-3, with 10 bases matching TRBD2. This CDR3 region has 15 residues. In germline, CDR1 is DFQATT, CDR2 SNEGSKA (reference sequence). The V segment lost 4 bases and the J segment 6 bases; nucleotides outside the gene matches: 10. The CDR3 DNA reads TGCAGTGCTATCAGGACTAGCGGAGTTCCGGATACGCAGTATTTT. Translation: CSAIRTSGVPDTQYF.

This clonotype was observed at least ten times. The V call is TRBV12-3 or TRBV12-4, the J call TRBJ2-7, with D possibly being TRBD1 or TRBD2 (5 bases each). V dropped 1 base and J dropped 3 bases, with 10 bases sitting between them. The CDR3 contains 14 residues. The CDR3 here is CASSLGGRGYEQYF. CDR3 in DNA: TGTGCCAGCAGTTTAGGGGGACGGGGCTACGAGCAGTACTTC.

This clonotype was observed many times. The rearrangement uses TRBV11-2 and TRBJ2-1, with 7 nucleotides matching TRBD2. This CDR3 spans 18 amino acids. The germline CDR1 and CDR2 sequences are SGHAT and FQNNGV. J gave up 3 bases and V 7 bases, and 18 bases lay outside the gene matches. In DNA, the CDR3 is TGTGCCAGCAAGGTTTCGAGAACGTTCTCGGGAGGCTACAATGAGCAGTTCTTC. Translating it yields CASKVSRTFSGGYNEQFF.

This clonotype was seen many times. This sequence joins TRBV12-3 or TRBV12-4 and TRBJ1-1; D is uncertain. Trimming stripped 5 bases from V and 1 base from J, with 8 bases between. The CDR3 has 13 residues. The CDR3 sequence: CASSPPKNTEAFF. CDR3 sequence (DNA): TGTGCCAGCAGTCCTCCTAAGAACACTGAAGCTTTCTTT.

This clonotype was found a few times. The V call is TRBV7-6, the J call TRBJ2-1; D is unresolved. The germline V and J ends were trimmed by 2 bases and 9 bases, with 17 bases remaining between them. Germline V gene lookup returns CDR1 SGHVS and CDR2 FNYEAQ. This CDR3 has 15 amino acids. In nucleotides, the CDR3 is TGTGCCAGCAGCTTAATGGATACCAAGGGTGTTGAGCAGTTCTTC. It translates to CASSLMDTKGVEQFF.

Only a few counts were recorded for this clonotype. The CDR3: CSAKGPGGGWRGNEQFF. The CDR3 bases are TGCAGTGCTAAGGGGCCGGGTGGGGGATGGCGGGGCAATGAGCAGTTCTTC. The gene calls are TRBV20-1 and TRBJ2-1, with TRBD2 as a possible D gene (6 bases). Germline values: CDR1 DFQATT, CDR2 SNEGSKA (reference sequence). V shed 4 bases and J shed 6 bases, with 25 bases lying between them. CDR3 length equals 17 residues.

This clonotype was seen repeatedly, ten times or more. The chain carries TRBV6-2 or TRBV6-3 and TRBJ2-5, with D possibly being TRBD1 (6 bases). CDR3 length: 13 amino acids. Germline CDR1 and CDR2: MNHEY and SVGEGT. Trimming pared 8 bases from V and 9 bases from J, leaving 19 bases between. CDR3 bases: TGTGCCAGCCAACAACACAGGGCTAGGGCCCAGTACTTC. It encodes CASQQHRARAQYF.

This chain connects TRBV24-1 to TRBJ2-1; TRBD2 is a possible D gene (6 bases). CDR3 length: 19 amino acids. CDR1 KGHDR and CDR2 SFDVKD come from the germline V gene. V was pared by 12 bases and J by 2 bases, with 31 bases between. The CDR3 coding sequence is TGTGCCTTCAGTGGCGGAGGGCGTCACGGGAATGGCCCCTACAATGAGCAGTTCTTC. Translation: CAFSGGGRHGNGPYNEQFF.

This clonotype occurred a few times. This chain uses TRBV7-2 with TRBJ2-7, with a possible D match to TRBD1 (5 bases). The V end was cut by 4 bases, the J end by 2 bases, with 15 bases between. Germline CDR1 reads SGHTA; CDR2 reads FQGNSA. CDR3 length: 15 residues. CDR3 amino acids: CASSSQGIGAYEQYF. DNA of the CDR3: TGTGCCAGCAGCTCGCAGGGTATTGGGGCCTACGAGCAGTACTTC.

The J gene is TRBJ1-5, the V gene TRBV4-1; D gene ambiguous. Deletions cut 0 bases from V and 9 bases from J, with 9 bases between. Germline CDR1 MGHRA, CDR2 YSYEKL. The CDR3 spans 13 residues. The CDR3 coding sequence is TGCGCCAGCAGCCAAGAGCCTGAGGGGCCCCAGCATTTT. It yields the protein CASSQEPEGPQHF.

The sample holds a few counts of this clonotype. CDR3 residues: CAWSSGKTSYQETQYF. As DNA, the CDR3 is TGTGCCTGGAGCTCTGGTAAAACAAGCTACCAAGAGACCCAGTACTTC. This chain uses TRBV30 with TRBJ2-5; D remains ambiguous. The V gene's germline CDR1 is GTSNPN and CDR2 SVGIG (reference sequence). Trimming shortened V by 3 bases and J by 0 bases, and 17 bases separated the two germline ends. The CDR3 spans 16 residues.

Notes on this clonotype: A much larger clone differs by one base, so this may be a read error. CDR3 coding DNA: TGTGCTAGCAGCTTAGTCGCGGGAGGGCTCGGTGAGCAGATCTTC. Its translation is CASSLVAGGLGEQIF. This chain links TRBV7-7 with TRBJ2-1; the match to TRBD2 covers 9 bases. Germline CDR1 reads SSHAT; CDR2 reads FNYEAQ (reference sequence). The CDR3 extends over 15 amino acids. The full variable domain, in which reference TRBV7-7 and TRBJ2-1 provide the parts outside the CDR3, is GAGVSQSPRYKVTKRGQDVTLRCDPISSHATLYWYQQALGQGPEFLTYFNYEAQPDKSGLPSDRFSAERPEGSISTLTIQRTEQRDSAMYRCASSLVAGGLGEQIFGPGTRLTVL.

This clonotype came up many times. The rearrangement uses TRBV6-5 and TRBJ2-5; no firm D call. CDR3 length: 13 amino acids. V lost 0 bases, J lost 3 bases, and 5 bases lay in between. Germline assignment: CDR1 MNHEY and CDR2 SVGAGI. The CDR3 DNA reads TGTGCCAGCAGTTACTCGAATAAAGAGACCCAGTACTTC. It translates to CASSYSNKETQYF.

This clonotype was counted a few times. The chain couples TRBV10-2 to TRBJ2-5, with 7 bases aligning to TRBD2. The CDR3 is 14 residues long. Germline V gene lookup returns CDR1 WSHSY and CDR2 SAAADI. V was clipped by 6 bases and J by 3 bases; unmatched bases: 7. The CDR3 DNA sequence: TGCGCCAGCAGGGAGCTAGCGGAAAAAGAGACCCAGTACTTC. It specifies CASRELAEKETQYF.

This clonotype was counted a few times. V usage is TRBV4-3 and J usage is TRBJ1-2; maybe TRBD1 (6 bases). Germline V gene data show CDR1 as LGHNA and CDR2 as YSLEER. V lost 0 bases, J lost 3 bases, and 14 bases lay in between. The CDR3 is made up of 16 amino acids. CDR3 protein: CASSQEVGADYYGYTF. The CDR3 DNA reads TGCGCCAGCAGCCAAGAAGTGGGGGCAGATTACTATGGCTACACCTTC.

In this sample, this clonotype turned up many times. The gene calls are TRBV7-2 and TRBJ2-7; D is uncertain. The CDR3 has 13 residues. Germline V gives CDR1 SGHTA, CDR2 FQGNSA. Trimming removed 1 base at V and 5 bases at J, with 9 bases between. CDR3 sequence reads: CASSLGISDEQYF. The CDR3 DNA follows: TGTGCCAGCAGCTTAGGGATCTCGGACGAGCAGTACTTC.

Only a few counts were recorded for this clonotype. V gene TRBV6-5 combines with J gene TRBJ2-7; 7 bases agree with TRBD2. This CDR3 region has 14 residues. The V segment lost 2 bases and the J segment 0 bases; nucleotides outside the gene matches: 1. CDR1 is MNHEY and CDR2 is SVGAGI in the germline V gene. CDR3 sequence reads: CASSYRTSSYEQYF. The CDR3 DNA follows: TGTGCCAGCAGTTACAGGACTAGCTCCTACGAGCAGTACTTC.

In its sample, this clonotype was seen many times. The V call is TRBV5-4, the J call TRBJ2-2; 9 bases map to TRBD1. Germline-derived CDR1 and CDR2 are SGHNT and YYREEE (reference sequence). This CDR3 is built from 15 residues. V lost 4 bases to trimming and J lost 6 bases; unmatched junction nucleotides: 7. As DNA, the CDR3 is TGTGCCAGCAGCAAGGGGACAGGGATCTCCGGGGAGCTGTTTTTT. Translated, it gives CASSKGTGISGELFF.